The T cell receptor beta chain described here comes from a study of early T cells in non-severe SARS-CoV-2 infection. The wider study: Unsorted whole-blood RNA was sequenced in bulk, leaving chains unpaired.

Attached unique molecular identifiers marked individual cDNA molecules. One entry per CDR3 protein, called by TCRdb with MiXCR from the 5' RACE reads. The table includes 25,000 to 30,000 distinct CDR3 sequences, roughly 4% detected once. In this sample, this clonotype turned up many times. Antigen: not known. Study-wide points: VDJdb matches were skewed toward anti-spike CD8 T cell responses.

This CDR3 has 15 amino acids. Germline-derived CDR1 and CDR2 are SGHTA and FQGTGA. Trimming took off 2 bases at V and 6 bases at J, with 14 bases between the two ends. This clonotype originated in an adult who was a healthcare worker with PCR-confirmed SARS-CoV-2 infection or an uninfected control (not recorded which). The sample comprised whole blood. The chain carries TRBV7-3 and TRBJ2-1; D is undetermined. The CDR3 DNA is TGTGCCAGCAGCTTAGGGCCCCAACCCAGCAATGAGCAGTTCTTC. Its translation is CASSLGPQPSNEQFF.